Presented here are 22 T cell receptor beta chains from one specimen sequenced in a study of read filtering for tumor transcriptome and immune sequencing. Molecular barcoded adaptors covering alpha/delta and beta/gamma chains were used on around 400 ng RNA. Each CDR3 protein gets one entry after TCRdb re-called the reads with MiXCR. The profile shows 20,000 or so distinct CDR3 sequences, approximately 22% of them singletons. Input material: a population of CD138-negative cells sorted from bone marrow. The receptors derive from a donor at least 40 years old with multiple myeloma.

This clonotype was observed a handful of times. The chain combines TRBV7-9 with TRBJ2-1; no definite D call. V was cut by 4 bases and J by 3 bases, with 10 bases left in between. Germline-derived CDR1 and CDR2 are SEHNR and FQNEAQ (reference sequence). The CDR3 has 14 residues. The CDR3 DNA reads as TGTGCCAGCAGCTCCGCACGACTCTACAATGAGCAGTTCTTC. Translated: CASSSARLYNEQFF.

Many counts were recorded for this clonotype. This chain joins TRBV18 and TRBJ2-2; D is unclear. CDR3 length equals 17 residues. V lost 2 bases and J lost 2, with 15 bases in between. Germline values: CDR1 KGHSH, CDR2 LQKENI. The CDR3 loop reads CASSPFSDGLNTGELFF. The CDR3 DNA sequence: TGTGCCAGCTCACCATTTTCGGATGGGTTAAACACCGGGGAGCTGTTTTTT.

This clonotype has more than one count but fewer than ten. A much larger clone lies a single base off, so this may be a read error. This chain uses TRBV7-9 with TRBJ1-6, with no clear D. The CDR3 loop spans 12 amino acids. The germline gives CDR1 SEHNR, CDR2 FQNEAQ (reference sequence). Here the CDR3 reads CASSLTPAPPHF. CDR3 coding DNA: TGTGCCAGCAGCTTAACGCCCGCACCCCCCCACTTT.

The sample holds a few counts of this clonotype. The rearrangement links TRBV19 to TRBJ2-5; D possibly corresponds to TRBD1 (5 bases). Trimming shortened V by 7 bases and J by 1 base, and 10 bases separated the two germline ends. CDR1 LNHDA and CDR2 SQIVND come from the germline V gene (reference sequence). This CDR3 spans 13 amino acids. The DNA of the CDR3 is TGTGCCAGTAAAGAGACAGTCCAAGAGACCCAGTACTTC. Amino acids: CASKETVQETQYF.

This clonotype was seen many times. The CDR3 DNA sequence: TGCAGTGCTAGACGGGATTCGATAGAGACCCAGTACTTC. It encodes CSARRDSIETQYF. This chain connects TRBV20-1 to TRBJ2-5, with D possibly being TRBD2 (5 bases). This CDR3 has 13 amino acids. The V gene's germline CDR1 is DFQATT and CDR2 SNEGSKA (reference sequence). V shed 2 bases and J shed 4 bases, with 11 bases lying between them.

This clonotype was counted at least ten times. The chain employs TRBV6-5 and TRBJ2-7, with TRBD2 as a possible D gene (5 bases). Germline CDR1 reads MNHEY; CDR2 reads SVGAGI. This CDR3 is built from 15 residues. The V gene lost 6 bases and the J gene lost 11 bases, with 26 bases spanning the gap. The CDR3 nucleotides read TGTGCCAGCAGGGTTAGACACGGACGCGAGGGTGATGAGTACTTC. Translating it yields CASRVRHGREGDEYF.

The chain joins TRBV9 to TRBJ2-3; D is unclear. Germline CDR1 reads SGDLS; CDR2 reads YYNGEE. The V end was cut by 0 bases, the J end by 6 bases, with 5 bases between. The CDR3 runs 12 residues. CDR3 loop: CASSVGTDTQYF. DNA for the CDR3: TGTGCCAGCAGCGTAGGTACGGATACGCAGTATTTT.

In this sample, this clonotype turned up a few times. This chain links TRBV27 with TRBJ2-7; D is perhaps TRBD2 (6 bases). Trimming stripped 5 bases from V and 3 bases from J, with 23 bases between. The germline V gene encodes CDR1 MNHEY and CDR2 SMNVEV (reference sequence). The CDR3 is 17 residues long. The CDR3 DNA is TGTGCCAGCAGTCCTTGGGCAGGGATGGCGGGGAGCTACGAGCAGTACTTC. Encoded protein: CASSPWAGMAGSYEQYF.

This clonotype has only a few counts. The V and J genes are TRBV19 and TRBJ2-1; D is unresolved. CDR3 size: 15 residues. Germline-derived CDR1 and CDR2 are LNHDA and SQIVND (reference sequence). V lost 7 bases, J lost 1 base, and 14 bases lay in between. CDR3 sequence (DNA): TGTGCCAGTACCCTGGGCCCCTCTTCCTACAATGAGCAGTTCTTC. It specifies CASTLGPSSYNEQFF.

This clonotype was seen repeatedly, ten times or more. The chain combines TRBV7-3 with TRBJ2-1; 12 bases map to TRBD2. CDR3 length equals 15 residues. J was trimmed by 4 bases and V by 5 bases; bases with no gene match: 3. Germline assignment: CDR1 SGHTA and CDR2 FQGTGA. The CDR3 coding sequence is TGTGCCAGCAGCCAGACTAGCGGGGGTTACAATGAGCAGTTCTTC. This gives the protein CASSQTSGGYNEQFF.

A note on this clonotype: A much larger clone lies one base from this, so it may be a read error. The rearrangement links TRBV20-1 to TRBJ1-5; D is ambiguous. Trimming shortened V by 7 bases and J by 0 bases, and 13 bases separated the two germline ends. Germline assignment: CDR1 DFQATT and CDR2 SNEGSKA (reference sequence). CDR3 size: 14 residues. In DNA form, the CDR3 reads TGCAGTGGCCCAGTGGGTGCTAGCAATCAGCCCCAGCATTTT. It translates to CSGPVGASNQPQHF.

On this clonotype: One base away lies a much larger clone, so this may be a sequencing read error. V gene TRBV5-1 combines with J gene TRBJ2-1; D is ambiguous. CDR1 SGHRS and CDR2 YFSETQ come from the germline V gene. The CDR3 is made up of 15 amino acids. CDR3 coding DNA: TGCGCCAGCAGCTTGGGACGGTTCACCTACAGTGAGCAGTTCTTC. It is translated as CASSLGRFTYSEQFF.

Concerning this clonotype: In this CDR3 the conserved last residue, phenylalanine or tryptophan, is missing, so a read error is likely. The chain recombines TRBV4-1 with TRBJ1-3; D ambiguous. The V gene lost 0 bases and the J gene lost 4 bases, with 13 bases spanning the gap. This CDR3 has 16 amino acids. CDR1 is MGHRA, CDR2 YSYEKL, per germline. The CDR3 coding sequence is TGCGCCAGCAGCCAAGACCCCGGGGTAAACGGAAACACCATATATATT. Its protein product is CASSQDPGVNGNTIYI.

The table lists this clonotype with many counts. Written as DNA, the CDR3 is TGTGCCAGCAGCTCCTGGGACTCACCGTACAATGAGCAGTTCTTC. Translating gives CASSSWDSPYNEQFF. This chain uses TRBV5-5 with TRBJ2-1; tentative D call: TRBD2 (6 bases). In germline, CDR1 is SGHKS, CDR2 YYEKEE (reference sequence). This CDR3 region has 15 residues. V lost 3 bases and J lost 4, with 14 bases in between.

This clonotype was recorded a few times. V gene TRBV9 combines with J gene TRBJ1-6; possible D gene TRBD1, 5 bases. From germline, CDR1 is SGDLS and CDR2 YYNGEE. The CDR3 runs 14 residues. Trimming removed 2 bases from V and 4 bases from J, with 7 bases in between. The CDR3 DNA follows: TGTGCCAGCAGCGTCGGACAATATAATTCACCCCTCCACTTT. It yields the protein CASSVGQYNSPLHF.

This clonotype was counted at least ten times. The chain recombines TRBV7-2 with TRBJ1-4; D gene uncertain. CDR3 length equals 15 residues. V lost 5 bases to trimming and J lost 0 bases, with 10 bases between them. Germline CDR1 and CDR2: SGHTA and FQGNSA. This chain's CDR3 is CASSLRRSTNEKLFF. In nucleotides, the CDR3 is TGTGCCAGCAGCCTTAGACGGTCAACTAATGAAAAACTGTTTTTT.

The chain couples TRBV5-1 to TRBJ2-5; TRBD2 aligns across 9 bases. V lost 0 bases to trimming and J lost 5 bases; unmatched junction nucleotides: 8. This CDR3 is 16 amino acids long. CDR1 SGHRS and CDR2 YFSETQ come from the germline V gene. The DNA of the CDR3 is TGCGCCAGCAGCTTGGATGTTAGCGGGGGTCCGGAGACCCAGTACTTC. The encoded protein is CASSLDVSGGPETQYF.

This clonotype was counted at least ten times. The chain recombines TRBV5-1 with TRBJ1-1; TRBD1 agrees at 11 bases. CDR1 is SGHRS and CDR2 is YFSETQ in the germline V gene. The CDR3 covers 15 residues. The J segment lost 7 bases and the V segment lost 4 bases, leaving 9 bases of the junction unmatched. CDR3 protein: CASSETSGQGVEAFF. The DNA for the CDR3 is TGCGCCAGCAGCGAAACCTCGGGACAGGGGGTTGAAGCTTTCTTT. The full variable domain, in which reference TRBV5-1 and TRBJ1-1 provide the parts outside the CDR3, is KAGVTQTPRYLIKTRGQQVTLSCSPISGHRSVSWYQQTPGQGLQFLFEYFSETQRNKGNFPGRFSGRQFSNSRSEMNVSTLELGDSALYLCASSETSGQGVEAFFGQGTRLTVV.

This clonotype was observed at least ten times. The gene calls are TRBV20-1 and TRBJ2-1; a weak D match, TRBD2 (6 bases). Per the germline V gene, CDR1 is DFQATT and CDR2 is SNEGSKA (reference sequence). V lost 5 bases and J 9 bases, leaving 23 bases between the germline ends. The CDR3 totals 15 residues. The CDR3 region is CSAPPGSKVRGEQFF. Here the CDR3 DNA reads TGCAGTGCTCCTCCAGGGAGTAAAGTGCGGGGTGAGCAGTTCTTC.

Of note for this clonotype: Only one base separates this from a far larger clonotype, so it likely reflects a read error. CDR3 amino acids: CASSESGQNNSPLHF. DNA for the CDR3: TGTGCCAGCAGTGAGTCGGGACAGAATAATTCACCCCTCCACTTT. The chain combines TRBV6-1 with TRBJ1-6; 7 bases map to TRBD1. This CDR3 has 15 residues. Trimming took 3 bases from V and 5 from J; bases not matched to a gene: 4. Per the germline V gene, CDR1 is MNHNS and CDR2 is SASEGT.

For this clonotype: One base away lies a much larger clone, so this may be a sequencing read error. This likely comes from a read error, as the CDR3 has no conserved phenylalanine or tryptophan at its end. The genes are TRBV20-1 and TRBJ1-1; D call uncertain. With 3 bases removed from V and 3 bases from J, the gap between germline ends came to 11 bases. CDR3 length equals 13 residues. The germline gives CDR1 DFQATT, CDR2 SNEGSKA (reference sequence). In DNA, the CDR3 is TGCAGTGCTAGTGGCTTGTGGGACACTGAAGCTTTCCTT. As protein: CSASGLWDTEAFL.

This clonotype was observed at least ten times. This chain joins TRBV19 and TRBJ1-1; weak D call: TRBD1 (5 bases). Germline-derived CDR1 and CDR2 are LNHDA and SQIVND (reference sequence). This CDR3 spans 17 amino acids. Trimming removed 5 bases from V and 0 bases from J, with 19 bases in between. Here the CDR3 reads CASSSSRFQGLNTEAFF. CDR3 sequence (DNA): TGTGCCAGTAGTTCGTCCCGGTTTCAGGGTTTGAACACTGAAGCTTTCTTT.